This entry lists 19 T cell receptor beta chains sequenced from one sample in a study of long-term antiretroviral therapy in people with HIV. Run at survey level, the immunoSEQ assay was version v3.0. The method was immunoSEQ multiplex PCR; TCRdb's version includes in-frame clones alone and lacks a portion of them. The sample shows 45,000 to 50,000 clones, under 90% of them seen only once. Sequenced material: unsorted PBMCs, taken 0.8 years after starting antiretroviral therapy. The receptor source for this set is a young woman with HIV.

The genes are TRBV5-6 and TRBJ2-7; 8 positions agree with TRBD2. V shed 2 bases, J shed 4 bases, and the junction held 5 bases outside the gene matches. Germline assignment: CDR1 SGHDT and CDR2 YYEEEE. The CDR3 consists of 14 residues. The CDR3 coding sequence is TGTGCCAGCAGCTTTGCGGGAGGAGAGTACGAGCAGTACTTC. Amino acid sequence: CASSFAGGEYEQYF.

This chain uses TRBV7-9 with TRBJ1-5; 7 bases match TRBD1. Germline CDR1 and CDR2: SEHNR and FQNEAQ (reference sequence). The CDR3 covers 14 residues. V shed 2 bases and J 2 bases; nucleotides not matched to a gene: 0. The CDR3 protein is CASSLTGGNQPQHF. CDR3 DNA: TGTGCCAGCAGCTTAACAGGGGGCAATCAGCCCCAGCATTTT.

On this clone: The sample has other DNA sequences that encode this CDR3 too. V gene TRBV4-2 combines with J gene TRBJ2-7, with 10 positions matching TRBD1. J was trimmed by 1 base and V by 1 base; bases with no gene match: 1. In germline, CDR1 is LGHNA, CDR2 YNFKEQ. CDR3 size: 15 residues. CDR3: CASSQGQGASYEQYF. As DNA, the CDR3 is TGTGCCAGCAGCCAAGGACAGGGGGCGTCCTACGAGCAGTACTTC.

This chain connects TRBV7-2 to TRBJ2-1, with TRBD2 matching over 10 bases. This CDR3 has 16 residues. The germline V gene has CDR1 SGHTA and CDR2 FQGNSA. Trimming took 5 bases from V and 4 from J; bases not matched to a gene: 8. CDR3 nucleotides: TGTGCCAGCAGCCTCTATGGGACTAGCGAATACAATGAGCAGTTCTTC. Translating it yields CASSLYGTSEYNEQFF.

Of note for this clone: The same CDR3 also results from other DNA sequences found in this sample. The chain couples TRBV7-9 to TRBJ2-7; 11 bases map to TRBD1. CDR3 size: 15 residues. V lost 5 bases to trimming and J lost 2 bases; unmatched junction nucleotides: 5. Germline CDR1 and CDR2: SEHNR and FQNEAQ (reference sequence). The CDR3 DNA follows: TGTGCCAGCAGCCAAAGGGACAGGGGGGCCTACGAGCAGTACTTC. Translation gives CASSQRDRGAYEQYF. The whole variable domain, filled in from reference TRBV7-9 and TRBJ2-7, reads DTGVSQNPRHKITKRGQNVTFRCDPISEHNRLYWYRQTLGQGPEFLTYFQNEAQLEKSRLLSDRFSAERPKGSFSTLEIQRTEQGDSAMYLCASSQRDRGAYEQYFGPGTRLTVT.

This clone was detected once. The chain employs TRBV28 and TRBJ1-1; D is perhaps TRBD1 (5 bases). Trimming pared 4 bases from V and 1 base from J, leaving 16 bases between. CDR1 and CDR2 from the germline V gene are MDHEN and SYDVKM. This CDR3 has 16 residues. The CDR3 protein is CASSSSKWGPNTEAFF. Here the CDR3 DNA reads TGTGCCAGCAGTTCATCTAAGTGGGGACCGAACACTGAAGCTTTCTTT.

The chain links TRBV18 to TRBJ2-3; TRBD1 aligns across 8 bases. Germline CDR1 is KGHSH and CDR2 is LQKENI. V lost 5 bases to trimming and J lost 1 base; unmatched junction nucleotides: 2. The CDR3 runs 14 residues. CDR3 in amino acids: CASSATGGTDTQYF. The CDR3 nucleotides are TGTGCCAGCTCAGCGACAGGGGGCACAGATACGCAGTATTTT.

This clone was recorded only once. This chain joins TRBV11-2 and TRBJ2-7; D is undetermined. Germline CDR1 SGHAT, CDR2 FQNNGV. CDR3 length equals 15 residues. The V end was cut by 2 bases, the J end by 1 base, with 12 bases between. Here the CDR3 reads CASSLRQAPSYEQYF. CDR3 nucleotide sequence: TGTGCCAGCAGCTTACGGCAGGCCCCATCCTACGAGCAGTACTTC.

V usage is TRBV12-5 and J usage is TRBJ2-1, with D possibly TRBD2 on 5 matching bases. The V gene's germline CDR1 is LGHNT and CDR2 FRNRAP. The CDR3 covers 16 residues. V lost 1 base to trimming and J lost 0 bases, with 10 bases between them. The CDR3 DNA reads TGTGCTAGTGGTTTGGGGACTCGGAGCTCCTACAATGAGCAGTTCTTC. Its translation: CASGLGTRSSYNEQFF.

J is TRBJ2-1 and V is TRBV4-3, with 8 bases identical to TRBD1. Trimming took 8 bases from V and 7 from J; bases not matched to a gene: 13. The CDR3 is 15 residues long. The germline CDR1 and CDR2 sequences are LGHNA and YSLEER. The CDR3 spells CASRPGQGAYNEQFF. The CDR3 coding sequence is TGCGCCAGCCGCCCTGGGCAGGGGGCTTATAATGAGCAGTTCTTC.

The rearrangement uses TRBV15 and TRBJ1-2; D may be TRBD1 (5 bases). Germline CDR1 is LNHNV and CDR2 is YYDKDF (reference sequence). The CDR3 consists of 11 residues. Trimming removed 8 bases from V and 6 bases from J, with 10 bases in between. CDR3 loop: CATRGVHGYTF. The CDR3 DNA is TGTGCCACCCGGGGGGTTCATGGCTACACCTTC.

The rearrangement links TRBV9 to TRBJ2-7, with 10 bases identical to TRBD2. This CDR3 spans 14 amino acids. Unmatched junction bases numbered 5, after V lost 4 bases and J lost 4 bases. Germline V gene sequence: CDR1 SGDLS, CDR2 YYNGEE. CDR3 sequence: CASSSPGLAYEQYF. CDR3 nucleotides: TGTGCCAGCAGCTCCCCGGGACTAGCGTACGAGCAGTACTTC.

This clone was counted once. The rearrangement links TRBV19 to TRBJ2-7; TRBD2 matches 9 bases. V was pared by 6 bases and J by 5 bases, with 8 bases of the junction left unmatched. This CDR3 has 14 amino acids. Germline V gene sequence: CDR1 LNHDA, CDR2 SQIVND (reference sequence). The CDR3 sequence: CASSPGLAIDEQYF. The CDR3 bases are TGTGCCAGTAGCCCGGGACTAGCTATCGACGAGCAGTACTTC.

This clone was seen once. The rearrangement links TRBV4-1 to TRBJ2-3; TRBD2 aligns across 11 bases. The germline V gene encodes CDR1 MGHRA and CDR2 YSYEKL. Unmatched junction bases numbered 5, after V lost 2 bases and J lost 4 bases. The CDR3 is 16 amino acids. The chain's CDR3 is CASSQIAGGPSDTQYF. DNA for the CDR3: TGCGCCAGCAGCCAAATAGCGGGAGGGCCCTCAGATACGCAGTATTTT.

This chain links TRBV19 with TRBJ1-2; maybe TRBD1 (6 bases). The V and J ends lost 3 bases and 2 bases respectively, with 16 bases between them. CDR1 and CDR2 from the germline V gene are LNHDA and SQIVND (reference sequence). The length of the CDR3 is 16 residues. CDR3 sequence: CASSIQGTLRNYGYTF. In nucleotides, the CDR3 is TGTGCCAGTAGTATTCAAGGGACACTTAGGAACTATGGCTACACCTTC.

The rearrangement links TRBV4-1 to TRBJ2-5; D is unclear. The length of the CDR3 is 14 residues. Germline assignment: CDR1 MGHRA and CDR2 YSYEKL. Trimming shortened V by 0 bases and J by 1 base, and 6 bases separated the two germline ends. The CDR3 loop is CASSQEQLQETQYF. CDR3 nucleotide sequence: TGCGCCAGCAGCCAAGAACAGCTCCAAGAGACCCAGTACTTC.

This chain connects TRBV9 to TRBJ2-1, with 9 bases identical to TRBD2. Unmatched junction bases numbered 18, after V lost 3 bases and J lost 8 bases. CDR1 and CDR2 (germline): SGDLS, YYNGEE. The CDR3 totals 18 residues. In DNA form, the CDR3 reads TGTGCCAGCAGCGACAGGGGTCGGGGCGGGAGGGCCTATGATGAGCAGTTCTTC. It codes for CASSDRGRGGRAYDEQFF.

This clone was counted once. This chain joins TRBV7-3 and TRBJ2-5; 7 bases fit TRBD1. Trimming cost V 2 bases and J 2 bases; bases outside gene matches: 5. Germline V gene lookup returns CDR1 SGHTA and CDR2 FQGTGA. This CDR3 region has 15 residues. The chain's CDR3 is CASSLGDRDQETQYF. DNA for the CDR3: TGTGCCAGCAGCTTAGGCGACAGGGATCAAGAGACCCAGTACTTC.

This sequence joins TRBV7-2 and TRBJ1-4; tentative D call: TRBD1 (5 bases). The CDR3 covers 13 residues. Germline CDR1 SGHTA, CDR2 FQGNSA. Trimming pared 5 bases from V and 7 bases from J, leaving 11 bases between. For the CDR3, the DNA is TGTGCCAGCAGCCGGGCGGGGGGTGAAAAACTGTTTTTT. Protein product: CASSRAGGEKLFF.